These T cell receptor beta chains were read from a single sample in a study of cytomegalovirus exposure and HLA in healthy donors. Generated by immunoSEQ multiplex PCR, the TCRdb table keeps only in-frame clones and is missing some. There are roughly 120,000 clones in the sample; around three quarters occur only once, and around 0.95% lies in the top ten. The sample taken for sequencing was PBMCs. The receptor set was obtained from a woman younger than 45 in good health and CMV-seronegative. Each CDR3 is given without its conserved first and last residue. D genes are given only for firm matches.

CDR3 length | V gene | D gene | CDR3 protein
14 | TRBV7-2 | . | ASSSTPIGSYNEQF
10 | TRBV4-2 | . | ASSQLTGEQY
11 | TRBV6-5 | . | ASTKPGSYGYT
12 | TRBV7-8 | . | ASSSQSGGTEAF
10 | TRBV7-9 | . | ASSLFLEETF
11 | TRBV11-2 | . | ASSLEWVGELF
10 | TRBV27 | TRBD1 | ASRGQGWNAF
13 | TRBV30 | TRBD1 | AWSVMDRAYNEQF
12 | TRBV5-1 | TRBD1 | ASSLTGGRPEAF
13 | TRBV2 | . | ASKREAGGNTEAF
10 | TRBV7-9 | . | ATTRGANGYT
13 | TRBV5-6 | TRBD1 | ASSSSGTGGQPQH
11 | TRBV9 | TRBD1 | ASSVGQGAEAF
12 | TRBV30 | . | AWAGRGAPNEQF
11 | TRBV13 | . | ASSSRTDEKLF
14 | TRBV7-9 | TRBD1 | ASSIGTGGRYTEAF
11 | TRBV6-1 | . | ASSERGGETQY
12 | TRBV6-4 | TRBD2 | ASSPSGGTDTQY
13 | TRBV6-5 | TRBD1 | ASRKDRGIKNIQY
15 | TRBV19 | TRBD1 | ASSNLTGTGNLYEQY
12 | TRBV29-1 | TRBD1 | SGKGQGMNTEAF
13 | TRBV7-8 | . | ASSLVFSGGEKLF
13 | TRBV18 | TRBD1 | ATRTGQGLNTEAF
11 | TRBV30 | TRBD1 | AWTGQGNSPLH
12 | TRBV2 | . | ASSYSLANYGYT
13 | TRBV6-5 | . | ASSPQAAMNYGYT
9 | TRBV6-5 | . | ASSFSDTQY
9 | TRBV19 | . | ASQERETQY
14 | TRBV28 | . | ASSLHQAISGNTIY
15 | TRBV19 | . | ASTIKMGTGTNYGYT
13 | TRBV4-3 | TRBD2 | ASSHVGTTYNEQF
13 | TRBV7-3 | TRBD2 | ASSLRAGPSYEQY
11 | TRBV27 | . | ASSTSRGTEAF
13 | TRBV10-3 | TRBD1 | ATRSDRVPNQPQH
12 | TRBV14 | TRBD1 | ASSQSWTGDGYT
13 | TRBV11-1 | TRBD1 | ASSFSLQGDGGYT
13 | TRBV7-8 | . | ASSFSESSGNTIY
11 | TRBV6-1 | . | ASSEVGDYEQY
14 | TRBV28 | TRBD1 | ASKTAGTGTYQPQH
15 | TRBV19 | TRBD2 | ASSTPGLAGGPDTQY
15 | TRBV2 | TRBD1 | ASSPRRPRPGGEKLF
12 | TRBV5-6 | . | ASSVRTSTDTQY
12 | TRBV7-9 | TRBD1 | ASSPWTGPNIQY
13 | TRBV5-1 | . | ASSPVVRANEKLF
14 | TRBV7-2 | . | ASTPFLATNTGELF
11 | TRBV6-1 | . | AGRDRMNTEAF